The rows below give T cell receptor beta chains drawn from one sample of a study of regulatory T cells in long-lasting Graves disease. TCRdb called the multiplex PCR reads again in MiXCR, with one record for every CDR3 protein. The data show roughly 500,000 distinct CDR3 sequences, around 21% seen once. The sequencing used peripheral blood mononuclear cells (PBMCs), collected when the disease was refractory, from a patient treated with antithyroid drugs. The source of these receptors is a female donor with Graves disease. Both conserved end residues are part of each CDR3. The order of the fields is clone size, V gene, D gene, J gene, CDR3 protein, CDR3 DNA. A D gene is named only where the DNA matches it firmly. Size is omitted from some rows. Given values are once, few, many or a class for expanded clones.

.,TRBV27,.,TRBJ2-7,CASKLGGGAYEQYF,TGTGCCAGCAAACTAGGGGGGGGGGCCTACGAGCAGTACTTC
once,TRBV4-1,.,TRBJ2-7,CASSQIVVSSYEQYF,TGCGCCAGCAGCCAAATAGTTGTAAGCTCCTACGAGCAGTACTTC
few,TRBV4-1,.,TRBJ2-7,CASSHSDRGDYEQYF,TGCGCCAGCAGCCATTCGGACCGAGGGGACTACGAGCAGTACTTC
.,TRBV6-1,TRBD2,TRBJ2-5,CASSATGTSPLQETQYF,TGTGCCAGCAGTGCCACCGGGACTAGCCCCCTCCAAGAGACCCAGTACTTC
.,TRBV6-1,.,TRBJ1-6,CASSEVGGRHSPLHF,TGTGCCAGCAGTGAAGTAGGGGGAAGGCATTCACCCCTCCACTTT
.,TRBV19,.,TRBJ1-1,CASSSDGSSTSEAFF,TGTGCCAGTAGTAGTGACGGGAGTTCGACGTCTGAAGCTTTCTTT
.,TRBV6-5,TRBD2,TRBJ2-7,CASSYSPASGSYEQYF,TGTGCCAGCAGTTACTCTCCGGCTAGCGGGAGCTACGAGCAGTACTTC
.,TRBV19,.,TRBJ2-5,CANKTEQETQYF,TGTGCCAATAAGACAGAGCAAGAGACCCAGTACTTC
few,TRBV7-6,TRBD2,TRBJ2-7,CAIRVAGGRQYF,TGTGCCATCCGGGTAGCGGGAGGCAGACAGTACTTC
once,TRBV7-9,TRBD2,TRBJ2-1,CASSTTSGRAEFPFF,TGTGCCAGCAGCACGACTAGCGGGAGAGCCGAGTTCCCGTTCTTC
many,TRBV7-9,TRBD2,TRBJ2-5,CASSLARLAGAGETQYF,TGTGCCAGCAGCTTAGCGCGGCTAGCGGGAGCCGGTGAGACCCAGTACTTC
many,TRBV7-9,TRBD2,TRBJ2-7,CASSPAWLAGEQYF,TGTGCCAGCAGCCCGGCCTGGCTAGCGGGGGAGCAGTACTTC
many,TRBV28,TRBD1,TRBJ1-1,CASTPRGQGATEAFF,TGTGCCAGCACCCCCCGGGGACAGGGAGCTACTGAAGCTTTCTTT
.,TRBV6-1,.,TRBJ1-6,CACRADSNNSPLHF,TGTGCCTGCAGGGCGGACAGCAATAATTCACCCCTCCACTTT
few,TRBV7-3,.,TRBJ1-1,CASSLKALGGGTEAFF,TGTGCCAGCAGCTTAAAAGCCCTCGGGGGTGGCACTGAAGCTTTCTTT
.,TRBV10-3,TRBD1,TRBJ2-7,CAISRPGQMGEQYF,TGTGCCATCAGCCGACCGGGACAGATGGGGGAGCAGTACTTC
.,TRBV3-1,TRBD2,TRBJ2-2,CASSQETGGETGELFF,TGTGCCAGCAGCCAAGAAACGGGAGGAGAAACCGGGGAGCTGTTTTTT
many,TRBV20-1,.,TRBJ2-2,CSARDQRNTGELFF,TGCAGTGCTAGGGACCAGAGGAACACCGGGGAGCTGTTTTTT
.,TRBV12-3/TRBV12-4,TRBD1,TRBJ2-5,CASITAGDRAPMTRYF,TGTGCCAGCATCACCGCAGGGGACAGGGCCCCAATGACTAGGTACTTC
many,TRBV12-3/TRBV12-4,.,TRBJ1-5,CASRPGYGEMPQHF,TGTGCCAGCAGACCAGGGTATGGGGAAATGCCCCAGCATTTT
many,TRBV20-1,TRBD1,TRBJ1-1,CSARHGQGDTEAFF,TGCAGTGCTAGACATGGACAGGGGGACACTGAAGCTTTCTTT
many,TRBV24-1,TRBD1,TRBJ2-5,CATSDTGQGAETQYF,TGTGCCACCAGTGATACCGGACAGGGGGCAGAGACCCAGTACTTC
many,TRBV18,.,TRBJ1-4,CASSPNIFNEKLFF,TGTGCCAGCTCACCAAACATCTTCAATGAAAAACTGTTTTTT
few,TRBV29-1,.,TRBJ1-1,CSVRGGHRDTEAFF,TGCAGCGTTCGGGGGGGCCACCGGGACACTGAAGCTTTCTTT
.,TRBV7-9,TRBD1,TRBJ2-5,CASSSRRLRDRGQETRYF,TGTGCCAGCAGCTCGCGACGCCTCCGGGACAGGGGGCAAGAGACCCGGTACTTC
.,TRBV7-9,.,TRBJ2-5,CASSSAGYSVQETQHF,TGTGCCAGCAGCTCGGCAGGGTATTCGGTACAAGAGACCCAGCACTTC
many,TRBV20-1,TRBD1,TRBJ1-6,CSARGGQGLRGSPLHF,TGCAGTGCTAGGGGGGGACAGGGCCTCCGCGGTTCACCCCTCCACTTT